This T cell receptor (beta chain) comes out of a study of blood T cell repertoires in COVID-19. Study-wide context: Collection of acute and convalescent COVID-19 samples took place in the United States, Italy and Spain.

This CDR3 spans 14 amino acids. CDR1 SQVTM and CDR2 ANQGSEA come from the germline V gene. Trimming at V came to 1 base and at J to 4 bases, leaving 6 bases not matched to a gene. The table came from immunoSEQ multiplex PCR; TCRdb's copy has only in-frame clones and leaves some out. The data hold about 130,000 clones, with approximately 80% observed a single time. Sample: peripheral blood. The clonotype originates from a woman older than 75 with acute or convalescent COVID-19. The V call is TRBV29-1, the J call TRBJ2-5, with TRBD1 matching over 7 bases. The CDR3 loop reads CSVEGQRQGETQYF. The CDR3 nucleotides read TGCAGCGTTGAAGGCCAACGACAGGGAGAGACCCAGTACTTC.